The 5 T cell receptor beta chains below were found in one sample sequenced in a study of neoadjuvant anti-PD-1 for oral cavity cancer. Time point of the sample: after neoadjuvant nivolumab, at surgical resection. Here immunoSEQ multiplex PCR was the method, and the copy in TCRdb shows in-frame clones only, minus some. The table records approximately 23,000 clones, 45% of them present only once. The sample in question was tumor tissue, obtained after nivolumab (anti-PD-1) treatment. Receptors originate from a person aged 40-85 years with oral cavity squamous cell carcinoma.

The chain couples TRBV18 to TRBJ2-2, with no clear D. The CDR3 contains 14 residues. Per the germline V gene, CDR1 is KGHSH and CDR2 is LQKENI. V lost 0 bases to trimming and J lost 1 base, with 3 bases between them. The CDR3, as DNA: TGTGCCAGCTCACCACCGCTGAACACCGGGGAGCTGTTTTTT. This translates into CASSPPLNTGELFF.

This chain uses TRBV7-2 with TRBJ1-5; 7 nucleotides align to TRBD1. Germline V CDR1 and CDR2: SGHTA, FQGNSA. The CDR3 contains 13 residues. V shed 5 bases, J shed 4 bases, and the junction held 2 bases outside the gene matches. The CDR3 here is CASSDRVNQPQHF. DNA of the CDR3: TGTGCCAGCAGCGACAGGGTTAATCAGCCCCAGCATTTT.

J is TRBJ2-7 and V is TRBV6-5; TRBD1 matches at 7 bases. Looked up from germline, CDR1 is MNHEY and CDR2 is SVGAGI. V trimming: 0 bases; J trimming: 1 base; junction bases outside the gene matches: 6. The CDR3 is made up of 16 amino acids. This CDR3 reads CASSYSGTEPSYEQYF. CDR3 nucleotide sequence: TGTGCCAGCAGTTACTCCGGGACAGAGCCGTCCTACGAGCAGTACTTC.

The chain couples TRBV6-5 to TRBJ2-1; D may correspond to TRBD1 or TRBD2 (6 bases each). Germline loops: CDR1 MNHEY, CDR2 SVGAGI. This CDR3 contains 15 residues. Trimming cost V 5 bases and J 2 bases, with 13 bases left between them. CDR3: CASSRRGLTYNEQFF. The CDR3 nucleotides read TGTGCCAGCAGTCGACGGGGGCTGACCTACAATGAGCAGTTCTTC.

CDR3 sequence (DNA): TGCGCCAGCAGTCCGGGACTACCGAGCACAGATACGCAGTATTTT. It codes for CASSPGLPSTDTQYF. The V call is TRBV5-1, the J call TRBJ2-3, with TRBD2 identical over 7 bases. The CDR3 contains 15 residues. Germline loops: CDR1 SGHRS, CDR2 YFSETQ. The trim removed 5 bases at V and 0 bases at J, leaving 6 bases unmatched. Full variable domain (rest looked up from reference TRBV5-1 and TRBJ2-3): KAGVTQTPRYLIKTRGQQVTLSCSPISGHRSVSWYQQTPGQGLQFLFEYFSETQRNKGNFPGRFSGRQFSNSRSEMNVSTLELGDSALYLCASSPGLPSTDTQYFGPGTRLTVL.